The present TCR beta chain was sequenced within a study of cytomegalovirus exposure and HLA in healthy donors. The PCR ran on 60 Vbeta and 13 Jbeta primers. The protocol was immunoSEQ multiplex PCR, while the TCRdb copy is restricted to in-frame clones and leaves out a portion. The data contain about 94,000 clones, more than 60% of them singletons. Between the trimmed V and J ends, which lost 7 bases and 6 bases, there was a span of 16 bases. CDR3 length equals 13 residues. The germline gives CDR1 SNHLY, CDR2 FYNNEI. Sequenced input: PBMCs. This receptor was obtained from a man aged 25-40 years in good health and CMV-seronegative. The J gene is TRBJ2-7, the V gene TRBV2, with D perhaps matching TRBD2 (6 bases). The CDR3 is CASIGGEVGEQYF. CDR3 nucleotides: TGTGCCAGCATCGGGGGAGAGGTTGGCGAGCAGTACTTC. The full variable domain, with the rest looked up from reference TRBV2 and TRBJ2-7, is EPEVTQTPSHQVTQMGQEVILRCVPISNHLYFYWYRQILGQKVEFLVSFYNNEISEKSEIFDDQFSVERPDGSNFTLKIRSTKLEDSAMYFCASIGGEVGEQYFGPGTRLTVT.